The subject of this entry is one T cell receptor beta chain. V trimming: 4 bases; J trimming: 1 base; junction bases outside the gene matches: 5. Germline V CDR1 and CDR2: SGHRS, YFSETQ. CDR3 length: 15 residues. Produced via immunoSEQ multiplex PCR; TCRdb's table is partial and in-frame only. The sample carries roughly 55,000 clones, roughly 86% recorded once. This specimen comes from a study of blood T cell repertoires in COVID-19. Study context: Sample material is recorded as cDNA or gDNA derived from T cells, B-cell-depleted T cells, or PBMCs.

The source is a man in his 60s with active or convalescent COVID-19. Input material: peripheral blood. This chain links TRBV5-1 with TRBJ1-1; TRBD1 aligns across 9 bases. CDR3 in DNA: TGCGCCAGCAGCGTCCAGACAGGGGGGAACACTGAAGCTTTCTTT. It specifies CASSVQTGGNTEAFF.